The entry below describes one TCR beta chain. The sample belongs to a study of blood T cell repertoires in COVID-19. About the study: Researchers got acute and convalescent COVID-19 samples from the United States, Italy and Spain. PBMCs, B-cell-depleted T cells, or T cells provided the cDNA or gDNA that made up the material.

Trimming took 4 bases from V and 0 from J, leaving 7 bases between them. The CDR3 has 15 amino acids. Per germline, CDR1 SGHDN and CDR2 FVKESK. In the authors' workflow: The authors estimated nucleated cell counts from reference gene primer amplification. Method: immunoSEQ multiplex PCR; TCRdb's copy keeps in-frame clones and lacks some. The V and J calls and the clone size are those of that table, but D and trimming were determined from the DNA. The table records about 140,000 clones, roughly four fifths of them present only once. The chain joins TRBV14 to TRBJ2-6; possibly TRBD1 for D (6 bases). The TCR originated in a woman over 75 with acute or convalescent COVID-19. The sequencing sample was made of peripheral blood. CDR3 coding DNA: TGTGCCAGCAGCCGGACAGACTCTGGGGCCAACGTCCTGACTTTC. Amino acids: CASSRTDSGANVLTF.